This T cell receptor (beta chain) was recovered during a study of T cell responses to AZD1222 COVID-19 vaccine. Measured with immunoSEQ multiplex PCR; TCRdb has only the in-frame clones, and not every one. The sample consists of fewer than 100,000 clones, around nine tenths of them appearing once. Whole-study findings and limits: The donor cohort was predominantly white British with a female majority, and clonal diversity may have been underestimated. Only five to seven individuals given AZD1222 were seropositive at baseline. Following two doses of AZD1222, Spike-specific TCR breadth and depth rose.

Of note for this clone: Its antigen is currently unknown. At one end, the junction sequence differs from germline, possibly due to a read error.

Germline lookup yields CDR1 MNHEY and CDR2 SVGAGI. The CDR3 has 15 amino acids. The source of this sequence is an adult in good health. The specimen was peripheral blood, collected on day 0 of AZD1222 vaccination. This chain links TRBV6-5 with TRBJ2-2; 8 nucleotides line up with TRBD1. The CDR3 sequence is CASNYRGRNTGELFF. CDR3 sequence (DNA): TGTGCCAGCAATTACAGGGGGAGAAACACCGGGGAGCTGTTTTTT.